This record covers a single T cell receptor (beta chain). Its antigen remains unidentified. Data came from immunoSEQ multiplex PCR; TCRdb stores just in-frame clones and leaves some out. Among some 95,000 clones listed, 91% were seen once. This entry is derived from a study of graft-versus-host responses after intestinal transplantation. Study summary: Recipients obtained multivisceral, liver-intestinal, or isolated intestinal transplants. Recipients across the board were started on anti-thymocyte globulin induction, then kept on tacrolimus and steroids for 2 to 4 years. Regarding the study as a whole: Researchers found GvH clones in recipient marrow, and some showed up first in ileum or blood.

This TCR was recovered from a human donor who received an intestinal transplant. The sequencing used unstimulated CD8+ T cells sorted from spleen or lymph node cells, collected before intestinal transplant.

The CDR3 DNA follows: TGTGCCAGCAGATGGCGGGGGGCCTACGAGCAGTACTTC. Translation: CASRWRGAYEQYF. The gene calls are TRBV28 and TRBJ2-7; the match to TRBD2 covers 8 bases. This CDR3 is 13 amino acids long. The germline gives CDR1 MDHEN, CDR2 SYDVKM. With V trimmed by 6 bases and J by 2 bases, 3 bases remained unmatched. Combining the CDR3 with reference TRBV28 and TRBJ2-7 gives the whole variable domain DVKVTQSSRYLVKRTGEKVFLECVQDMDHENMFWYRQDPGLGLRLIYFSYDVKMKEKGDIPEGYSVSREKKERFSLILESASTNQTSMYLCASRWRGAYEQYFGPGTRLTVT.